The clone carrying this T cell receptor (beta chain) turned up a few times. This sample is drawn from a study of blood T cells in healthy people across ages. Trimming shortened V by 8 bases and J by 1 base, and 11 bases separated the two germline ends. The CDR3 loop spans 13 amino acids. Germline CDR1 is MNHEY and CDR2 is SVGEGT. With a J-beta primer mix and a sample-barcoded 5' primer, a second PCR ran about 6 to 11 cycles. TCRdb itself ran the 5' RACE reads through MiXCR, one entry per CDR3 protein. This sample has 1.5 million to 2 million distinct CDR3 sequences, with about 39% found just once. The sample taken for sequencing was blood. The source of this sequence is a human donor in good health. This chain links TRBV6-2 or TRBV6-3 with TRBJ2-5; D not resolved. The CDR3: CASPRPIQETQYF. CDR3 nucleotides: TGTGCCAGCCCCCGGCCCATCCAAGAGACCCAGTACTTC.